These T cell receptor beta chains were read from a single sample in a study of T cell repertoires in cytomegalovirus infection. TCRdb itself ran the reads through MiXCR, one entry per CDR3 protein. There are more than 140,000 distinct CDR3 sequences in the sample; approximately 5.9% occur only once, and 15% to 20% lies in the top ten. The material sequenced was PBMCs. These receptors came from a human donor in good health (CMV status not recorded). Some clones in this sample may be carry-over from other donors' samples. Both conserved end residues are trimmed from each CDR3. A D gene is named only where the DNA matches it firmly.

v_gene	d_gene	CDR3aa
TRBV2	TRBD1	ASRKTGGAYTEAF
TRBV29-1	-	SATTTDSSYEQY
TRBV7-6	-	ASSSGGEQETQY
TRBV11-2	TRBD1	ASSVGTGEGNEQF
TRBV7-2	-	ASSLGVANYGYT
TRBV7-8	TRBD1	ASSLQGQGQETQY
TRBV6-6	-	ASTYGVNQPQH
TRBV5-1	TRBD1	ASSLAGQGFSGNTIY
TRBV2	-	ASSGTRGGSPLH
TRBV2	-	ASSEGMNSPLH
TRBV7-6	-	ASSLRGDHEQY
TRBV7-9	-	ASSFSLEEGWGYTDTQY
TRBV7-2	TRBD1	ASSAGTGSYGYT
TRBV20-1	-	SATDPGNSPLH
TRBV29-1	TRBD1	SVVVHPTGGQETQY
TRBV25-1	TRBD1	ASSPGTGWF
TRBV7-8	TRBD1	ASRRPGTGGGTGETQY
TRBV10-3	-	AISGRGADTQY
TRBV19	TRBD2	ASRTSGGGLVQF
TRBV29-1	-	SVAEPYNEQF
TRBV28	-	ASSGGIGDYGYT
TRBV28	-	ASTVHGALSYEQY
TRBV20-1	-	SSQRAEDTQY
TRBV19	TRBD1	ASSIVSRGRGVGYA
TRBV11-2	-	ASSSSWGLQNTEAF
TRBV28	TRBD1	ASSPRVTGLVSDTQY
TRBV6-2/TRBV6-3	-	ASSVTGELF
TRBV29-1	-	SVEDSYLDTQY
TRBV6-2/TRBV6-3	-	ASAGLLSYNEQF
TRBV28	-	ASTSPRGGSSYNSPLH
TRBV2	-	ASSVDRNNEQF
TRBV12-5	-	ASGLSGQPQH
TRBV6-1	TRBD1	ASSYEQGDGYT
TRBV11-2	-	ASSLGIQGSNIQY
TRBV20-1	TRBD2	SARGNSGGKGNNEQF
TRBV7-2	TRBD1	ASSLDRGNTIY
TRBV5-1	-	ASSLGGTSRNEKLF
TRBV6-2/TRBV6-3	-	ASSYSPGNSNYGYT
TRBV7-9	-	ASSFRFTEAF
TRBV7-2	TRBD2	ASSLGLAGVYEQY
TRBV5-5	-	ASHHSGSYNEQF
TRBV19	TRBD1	ASSIEQGFQPQH
TRBV12-3/TRBV12-4	TRBD2	ASSSGTRSSDTQY
TRBV29-1	TRBD1	SVAKGTGEETQY
TRBV29-1	-	STGGDTEAF
TRBV5-6	TRBD1	ASSSGTGRGEKLF